This TCR beta chain was captured by sequencing in a study of CD8 T cells in Susac syndrome. The study, taken as a whole, reports: It was acknowledged by the study that relatively few individuals were included in its TCR sequencing and HLA analysis.

The study sequenced TCR beta in blood CD8+ and CD4+ T cells. Negative isolation yielded the CD8+ and CD4+ T cells, while FACS enriched the TEMRA cells. With regard to this clonotype: Its antigen is not identified.

The CDR3 extends over 11 amino acids. V was pared by 4 bases and J by 7 bases, with 9 bases between. The V gene's germline CDR1 is SGHDT and CDR2 YYEEEE. Random hexamers primed reverse transcription of 0.5 to 1 ug RNA. Amplification of TCR beta CDR3 spanned 54 Vbeta and 13 Jbeta via immunoSEQ multiplex PCR. In TCRdb, the immunoSEQ multiplex PCR reads were re-called with MiXCR into one record per CDR3 protein. The sample has a few hundred thousand distinct CDR3 sequences; about 89% are singletons. Sequencing was carried out using CD8+ T cells from PBMCs. The chain has TRBV5-6 and TRBJ2-7; the D is unclear. This receptor was identified in a human donor with multiple sclerosis. The DNA for the CDR3 is TGTGCCAGCAGCATCGGACGGGAGCAGTACTTC. Amino acid sequence: CASSIGREQYF. Looking up the rest from reference TRBV5-6 and TRBJ2-7 gives the full variable domain: DAGVTQSPTHLIKTRGQQVTLRCSPKSGHDTVSWYQQALGQGPQFIFQYYEEEERQRGNFPDRFSGHQFPNYSSELNVNALLLGDSALYLCASSIGREQYFGPGTRLTVT.